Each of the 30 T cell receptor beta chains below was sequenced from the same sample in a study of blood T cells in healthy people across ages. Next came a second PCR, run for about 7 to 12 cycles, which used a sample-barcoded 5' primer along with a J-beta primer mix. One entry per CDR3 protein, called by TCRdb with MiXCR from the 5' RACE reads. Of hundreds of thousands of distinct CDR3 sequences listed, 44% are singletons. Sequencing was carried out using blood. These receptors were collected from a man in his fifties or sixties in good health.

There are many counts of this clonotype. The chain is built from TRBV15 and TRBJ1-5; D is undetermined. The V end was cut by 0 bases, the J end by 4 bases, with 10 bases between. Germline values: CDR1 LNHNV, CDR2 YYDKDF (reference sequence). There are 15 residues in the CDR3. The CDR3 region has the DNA TGTGCCACCAGCAGAGATCAGTGGGGAAATCAGCCCCAGCATTTT. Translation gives CATSRDQWGNQPQHF.

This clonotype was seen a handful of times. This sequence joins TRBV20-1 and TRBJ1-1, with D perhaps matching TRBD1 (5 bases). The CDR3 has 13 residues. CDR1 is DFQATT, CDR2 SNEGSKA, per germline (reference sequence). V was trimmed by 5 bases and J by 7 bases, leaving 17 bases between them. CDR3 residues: CSAPGAHGGEAFF. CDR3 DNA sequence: TGCAGTGCTCCCGGGGCTCACGGGGGTGAAGCTTTCTTT.

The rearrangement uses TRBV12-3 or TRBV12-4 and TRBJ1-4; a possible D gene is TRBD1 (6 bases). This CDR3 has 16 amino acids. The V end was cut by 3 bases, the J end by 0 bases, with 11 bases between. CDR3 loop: CASSLVQGPTNEKLFF. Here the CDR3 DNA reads TGTGCCAGCAGTTTGGTACAGGGCCCAACTAATGAAAAACTGTTTTTT.

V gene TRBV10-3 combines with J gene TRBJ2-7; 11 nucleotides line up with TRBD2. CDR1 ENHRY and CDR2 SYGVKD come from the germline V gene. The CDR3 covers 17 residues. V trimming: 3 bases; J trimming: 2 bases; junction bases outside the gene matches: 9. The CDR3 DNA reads TGTGCCATCAGTGATTCCCTAGCGGGGGGCACCGCCTACGAGCAGTACTTC. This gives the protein CAISDSLAGGTAYEQYF.

The CDR3 spells CASSFRDTNSPLHF. The CDR3 DNA reads TGTGCCAGCAGTTTCCGGGACACAAATTCACCCCTCCACTTT. J is TRBJ1-6 and V is TRBV6-6; a possible D gene is TRBD1 (6 bases). Germline values: CDR1 MNHNY, CDR2 SVGAGI (reference sequence). The CDR3 contains 14 residues. V was pared by 4 bases and J by 7 bases, with 11 bases between.

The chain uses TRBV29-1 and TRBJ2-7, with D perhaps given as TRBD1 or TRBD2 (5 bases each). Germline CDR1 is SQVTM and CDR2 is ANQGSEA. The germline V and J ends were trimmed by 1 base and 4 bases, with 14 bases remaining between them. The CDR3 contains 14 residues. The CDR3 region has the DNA TGCAGCGTTGAAGGGGGGAGTTCTGTGTACGAGCAGTACTTC. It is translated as CSVEGGSSVYEQYF.

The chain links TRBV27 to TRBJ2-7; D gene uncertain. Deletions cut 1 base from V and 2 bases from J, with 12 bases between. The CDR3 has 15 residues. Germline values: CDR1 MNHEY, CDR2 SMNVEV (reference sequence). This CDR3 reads CASSLLFGFTYEQYF. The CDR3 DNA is TGTGCCAGCAGTTTATTATTTGGCTTTACCTACGAGCAGTACTTC.

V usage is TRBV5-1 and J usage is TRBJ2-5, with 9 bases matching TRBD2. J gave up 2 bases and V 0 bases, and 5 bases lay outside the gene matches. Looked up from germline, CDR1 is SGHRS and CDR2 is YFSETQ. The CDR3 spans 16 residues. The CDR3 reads CASSLESGGFQETQYF. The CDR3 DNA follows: TGCGCCAGCAGCTTGGAGAGCGGGGGGTTTCAAGAGACCCAGTACTTC.

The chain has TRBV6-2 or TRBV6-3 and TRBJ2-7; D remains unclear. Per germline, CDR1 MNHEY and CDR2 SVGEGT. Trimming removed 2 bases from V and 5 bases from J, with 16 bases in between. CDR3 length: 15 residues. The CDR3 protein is CASSYVRGAKDEQYF. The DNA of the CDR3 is TGTGCCAGCAGTTACGTGAGAGGTGCTAAGGACGAGCAGTACTTC.

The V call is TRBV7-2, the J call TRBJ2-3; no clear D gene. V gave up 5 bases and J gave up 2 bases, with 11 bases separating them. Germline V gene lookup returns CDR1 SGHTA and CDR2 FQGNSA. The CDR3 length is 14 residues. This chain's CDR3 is CASSRTELTDTQYF. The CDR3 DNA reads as TGTGCCAGCAGCCGGACCGAGCTCACAGATACGCAGTATTTT.

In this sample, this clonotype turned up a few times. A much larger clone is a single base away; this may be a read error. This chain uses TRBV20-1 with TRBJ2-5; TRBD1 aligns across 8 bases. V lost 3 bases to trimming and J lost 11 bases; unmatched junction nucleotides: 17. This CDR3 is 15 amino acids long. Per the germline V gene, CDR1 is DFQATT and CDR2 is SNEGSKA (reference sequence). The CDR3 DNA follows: TGCAGTGCTAGTGTTGTGGCAGGGGGCTTTGGGGAGCAGTACTTC. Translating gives CSASVVAGGFGEQYF.

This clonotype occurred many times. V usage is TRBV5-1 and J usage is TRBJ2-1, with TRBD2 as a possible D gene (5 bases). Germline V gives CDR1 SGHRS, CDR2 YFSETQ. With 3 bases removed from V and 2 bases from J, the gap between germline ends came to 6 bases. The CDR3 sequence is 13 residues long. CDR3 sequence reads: CASSSGTYNEQFF. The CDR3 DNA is TGCGCCAGCAGCTCCGGGACCTACAATGAGCAGTTCTTC.

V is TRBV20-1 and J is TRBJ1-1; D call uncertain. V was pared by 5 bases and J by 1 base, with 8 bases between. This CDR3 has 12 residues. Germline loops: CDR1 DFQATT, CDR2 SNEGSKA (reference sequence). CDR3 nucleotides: TGCAGTGCTCCCTACTGGAACACTGAAGCTTTCTTT. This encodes CSAPYWNTEAFF.

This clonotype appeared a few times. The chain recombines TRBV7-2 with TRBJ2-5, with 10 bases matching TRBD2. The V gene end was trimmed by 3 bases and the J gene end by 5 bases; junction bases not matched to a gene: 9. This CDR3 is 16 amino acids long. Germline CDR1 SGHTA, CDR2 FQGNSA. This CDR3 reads CASSFLSGGDGETQYF. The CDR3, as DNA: TGTGCCAGCAGCTTCCTCAGCGGGGGGGACGGGGAGACCCAGTACTTC.

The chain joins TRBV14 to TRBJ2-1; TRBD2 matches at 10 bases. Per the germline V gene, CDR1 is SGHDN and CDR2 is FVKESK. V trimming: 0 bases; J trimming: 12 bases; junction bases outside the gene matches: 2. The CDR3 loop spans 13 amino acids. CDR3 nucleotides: TGTGCCAGCAGCCAAGATTCTAGCGGGAGGCAGTTCTTC. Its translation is CASSQDSSGRQFF.

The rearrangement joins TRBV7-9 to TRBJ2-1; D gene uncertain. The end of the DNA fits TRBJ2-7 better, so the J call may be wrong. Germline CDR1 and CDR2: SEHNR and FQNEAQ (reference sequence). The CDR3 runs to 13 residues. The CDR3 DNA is TGTGCCAGCAGCTCCTCCGCGTACAATGAGCAGTACTTC. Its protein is CASSSSAYNEQYF.

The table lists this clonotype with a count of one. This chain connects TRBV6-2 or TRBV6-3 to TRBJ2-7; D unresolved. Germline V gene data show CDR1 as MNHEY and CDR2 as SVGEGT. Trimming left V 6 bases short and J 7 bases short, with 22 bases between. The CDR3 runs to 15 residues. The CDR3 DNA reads TGTGCCAGCAGCCAAGCCCGGACCCCGATGGGTGAGCAGTACTTC. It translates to CASSQARTPMGEQYF.

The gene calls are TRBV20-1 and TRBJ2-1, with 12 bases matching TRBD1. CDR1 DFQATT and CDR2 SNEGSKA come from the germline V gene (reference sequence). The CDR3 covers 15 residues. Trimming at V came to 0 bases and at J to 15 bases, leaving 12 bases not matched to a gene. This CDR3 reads CSARDNRGQGANWFF. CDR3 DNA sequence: TGCAGTGCTAGAGATAACAGGGGACAGGGGGCGAACTGGTTCTTC.

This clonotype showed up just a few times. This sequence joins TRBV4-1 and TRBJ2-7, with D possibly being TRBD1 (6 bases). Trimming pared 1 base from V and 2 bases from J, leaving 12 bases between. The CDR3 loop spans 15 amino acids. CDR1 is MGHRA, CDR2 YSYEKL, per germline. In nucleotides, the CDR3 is TGCGCCAGCAGCCAAGTGGGGCACAGGGCCTACGAGCAGTACTTC. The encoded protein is CASSQVGHRAYEQYF.

The DNA of the CDR3 is TGTGCCTGGAGTCCAGGACAGATAAACATTCAGTACTTC. Residues: CAWSPGQINIQYF. The chain joins TRBV30 to TRBJ2-4; weak D call: TRBD1 (6 bases). Germline CDR1 GTSNPN, CDR2 SVGIG (reference sequence). This CDR3 has 13 amino acids. The V end lost 2 bases, the J end lost 6 bases, and 11 bases lay between the germline ends.

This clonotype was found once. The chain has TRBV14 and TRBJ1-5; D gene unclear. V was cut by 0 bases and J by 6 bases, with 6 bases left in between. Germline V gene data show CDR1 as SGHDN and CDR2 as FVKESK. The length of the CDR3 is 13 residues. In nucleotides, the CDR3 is TGTGCCAGCAGCCAAGATTATTTTCAGCCCCAGCATTTT. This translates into CASSQDYFQPQHF.

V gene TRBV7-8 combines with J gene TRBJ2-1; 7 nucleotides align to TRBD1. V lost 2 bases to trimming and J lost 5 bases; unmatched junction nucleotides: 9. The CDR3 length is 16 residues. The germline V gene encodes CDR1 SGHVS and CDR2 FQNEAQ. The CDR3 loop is CASSLYYGQVNNEQFF. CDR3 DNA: TGTGCCAGCAGCTTATATTATGGACAGGTAAACAATGAGCAGTTCTTC.

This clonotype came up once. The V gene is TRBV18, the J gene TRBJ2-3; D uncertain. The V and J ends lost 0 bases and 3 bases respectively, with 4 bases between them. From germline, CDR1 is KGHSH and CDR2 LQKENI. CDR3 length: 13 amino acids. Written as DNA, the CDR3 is TGTGCCAGCTCACCACCGATGACAGATACGCAGTATTTT. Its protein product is CASSPPMTDTQYF.

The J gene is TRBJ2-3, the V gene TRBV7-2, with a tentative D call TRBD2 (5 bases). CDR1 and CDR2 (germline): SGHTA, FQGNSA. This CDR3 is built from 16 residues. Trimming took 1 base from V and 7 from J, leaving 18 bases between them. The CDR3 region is CASSLVASTQWNTQYF. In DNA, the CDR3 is TGTGCCAGCAGCTTAGTGGCTAGCACCCAGTGGAATACGCAGTATTTT.

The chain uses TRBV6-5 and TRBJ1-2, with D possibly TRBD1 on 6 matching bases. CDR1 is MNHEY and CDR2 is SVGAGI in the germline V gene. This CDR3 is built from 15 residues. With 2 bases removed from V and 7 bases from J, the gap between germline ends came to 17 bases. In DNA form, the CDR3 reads TGTGCCAGCAGTTACCGTTTTACAGGGTCAGGTGGCTACACCTTC. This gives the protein CASSYRFTGSGGYTF.

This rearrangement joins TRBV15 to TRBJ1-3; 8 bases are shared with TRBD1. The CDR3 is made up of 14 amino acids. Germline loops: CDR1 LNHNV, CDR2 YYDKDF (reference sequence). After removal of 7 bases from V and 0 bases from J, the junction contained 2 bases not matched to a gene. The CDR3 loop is CATKTGASGNTIYF. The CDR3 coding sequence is TGTGCCACCAAGACAGGGGCCTCTGGAAACACCATATATTTT.

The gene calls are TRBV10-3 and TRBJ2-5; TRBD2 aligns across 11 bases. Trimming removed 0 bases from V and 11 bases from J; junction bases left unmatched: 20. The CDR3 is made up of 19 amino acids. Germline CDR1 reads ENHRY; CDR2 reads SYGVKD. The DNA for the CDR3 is TGTGCCATCAGTGAGTCGATTCGGCTAGCGGGGGGATCGAACAATGAGCAGTACTTC. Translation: CAISESIRLAGGSNNEQYF.

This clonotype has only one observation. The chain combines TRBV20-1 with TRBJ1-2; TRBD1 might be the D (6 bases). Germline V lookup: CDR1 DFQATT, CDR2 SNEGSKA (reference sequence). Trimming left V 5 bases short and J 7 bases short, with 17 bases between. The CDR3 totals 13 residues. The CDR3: CSAEQGRGRGYTF. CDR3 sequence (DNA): TGCAGTGCTGAACAGGGTCGGGGTCGTGGCTACACCTTC.

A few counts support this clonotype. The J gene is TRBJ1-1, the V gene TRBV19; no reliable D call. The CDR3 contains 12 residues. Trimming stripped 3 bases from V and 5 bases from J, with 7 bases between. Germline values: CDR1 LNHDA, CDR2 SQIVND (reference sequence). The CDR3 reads CASSIPGTEAFF. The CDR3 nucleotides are TGTGCCAGTAGTATCCCCGGGACTGAAGCTTTCTTT.

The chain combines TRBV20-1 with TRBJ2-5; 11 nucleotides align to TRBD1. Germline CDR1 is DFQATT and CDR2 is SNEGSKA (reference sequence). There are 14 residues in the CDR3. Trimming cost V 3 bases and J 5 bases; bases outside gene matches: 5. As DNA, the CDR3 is TGCAGTGCTAGGGACAGGGGGCGACGGGAGACCCAGTACTTC. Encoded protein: CSARDRGRRETQYF.